This note documents a single TCR beta chain sequence. The data belong to a study of shared T cell receptors in the human thymus. Libraries were prepared by immunoSEQ multiplex PCR; TCRdb keeps only in-frame clonotypes and omits some of them. The data show roughly 700,000 clones, 88% seen once. The CDR3 has 15 residues. J was trimmed by 1 base and V by 5 bases; bases with no gene match: 4. Germline V gene sequence: CDR1 SEHNR, CDR2 FQNEAQ (reference sequence). These same data were also listed under a study on human thymus T cells. As reported in that work: Related studies found that unrelated individuals share highly overlapping thymic repertoires.

Sample: thymocytes. The TCR originated in a boy under three years old with a congenital heart defect. This rearrangement joins TRBV7-9 to TRBJ2-2, with 7 bases matching TRBD2. DNA for the CDR3: TGTGCCAGCAGCCCAGGGAGGGGGAACACCGGGGAGCTGTTTTTT. Translating gives CASSPGRGNTGELFF. The full variable domain, rest sourced from reference TRBV7-9 and TRBJ2-2, is DTGVSQNPRHKITKRGQNVTFRCDPISEHNRLYWYRQTLGQGPEFLTYFQNEAQLEKSRLLSDRFSAERPKGSFSTLEIQRTEQGDSAMYLCASSPGRGNTGELFFGEGSRLTVL.